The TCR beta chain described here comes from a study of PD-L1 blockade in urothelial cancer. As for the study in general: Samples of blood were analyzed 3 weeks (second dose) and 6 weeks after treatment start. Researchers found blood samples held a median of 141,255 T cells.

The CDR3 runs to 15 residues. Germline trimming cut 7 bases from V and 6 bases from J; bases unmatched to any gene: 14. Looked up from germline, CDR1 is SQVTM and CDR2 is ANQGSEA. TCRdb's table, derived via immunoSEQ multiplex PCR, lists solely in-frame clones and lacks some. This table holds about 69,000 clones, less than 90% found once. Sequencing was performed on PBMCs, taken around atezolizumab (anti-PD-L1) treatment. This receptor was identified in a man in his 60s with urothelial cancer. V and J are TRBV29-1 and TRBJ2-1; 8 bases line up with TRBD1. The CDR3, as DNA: TGCAGCGCACCATCCCGGGCCAGGGGGCTCAATGAGCAGTTCTTC. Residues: CSAPSRARGLNEQFF.